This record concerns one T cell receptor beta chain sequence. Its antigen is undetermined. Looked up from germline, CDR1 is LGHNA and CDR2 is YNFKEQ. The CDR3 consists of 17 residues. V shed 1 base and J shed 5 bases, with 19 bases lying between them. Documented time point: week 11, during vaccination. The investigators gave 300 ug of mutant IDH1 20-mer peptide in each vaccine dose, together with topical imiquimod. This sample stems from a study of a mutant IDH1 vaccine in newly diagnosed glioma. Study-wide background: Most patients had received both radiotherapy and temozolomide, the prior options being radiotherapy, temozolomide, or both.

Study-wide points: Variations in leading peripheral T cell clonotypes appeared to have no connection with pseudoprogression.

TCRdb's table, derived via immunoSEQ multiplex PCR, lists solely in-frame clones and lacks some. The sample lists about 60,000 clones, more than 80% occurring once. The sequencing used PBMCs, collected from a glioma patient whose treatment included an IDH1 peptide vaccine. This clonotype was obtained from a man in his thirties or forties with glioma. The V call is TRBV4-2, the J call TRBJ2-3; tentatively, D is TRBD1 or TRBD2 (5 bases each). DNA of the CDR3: TGTGCCAGCAGCCAAGGTGTCGGCCGGGTGGGGGTAGATACGCAGTATTTT. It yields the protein CASSQGVGRVGVDTQYF.